The clone carrying this TCR beta chain was seen a few times. The data belong to a study of blood T cells in healthy people across ages. Germline V gene data show CDR1 as SGDLS and CDR2 as YYNGEE. The V gene end was trimmed by 3 bases and the J gene end by 3 bases; junction bases not matched to a gene: 1. The CDR3 has 13 residues. Alongside a J-beta primer mix, a sample-barcoded 5' primer served in a second PCR lasting roughly 7 to 11 cycles. TCRdb recomputed calls from the 5' RACE reads with MiXCR, one row per CDR3 protein. This table holds 1.5 million or so distinct CDR3 sequences, about 40% found once.

Sequenced sample: blood. V and J are TRBV9 and TRBJ2-5; TRBD2 matches 8 bases. This TCR derives from a young woman in good health. The CDR3 is CASSGSGKETQYF. The CDR3 DNA reads as TGTGCCAGCAGCGGTAGCGGGAAAGAGACCCAGTACTTC.